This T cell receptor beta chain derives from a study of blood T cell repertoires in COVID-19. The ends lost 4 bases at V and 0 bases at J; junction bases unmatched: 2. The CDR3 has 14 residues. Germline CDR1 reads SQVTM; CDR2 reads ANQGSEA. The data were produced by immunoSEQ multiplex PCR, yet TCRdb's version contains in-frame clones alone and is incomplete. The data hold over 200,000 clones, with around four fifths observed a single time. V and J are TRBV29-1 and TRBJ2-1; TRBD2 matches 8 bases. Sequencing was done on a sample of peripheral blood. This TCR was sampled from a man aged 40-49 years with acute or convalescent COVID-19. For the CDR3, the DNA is TGCAGCGTTGTTGGGACTAGCTCCTACAATGAGCAGTTCTTC. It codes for CSVVGTSSYNEQFF.